This TCR beta chain was observed in a study of long-term antiretroviral therapy in people with HIV. A v3.0 immunoSEQ assay was performed at survey level. Assay used: immunoSEQ multiplex PCR; TCRdb lists only in-frame clones, some missing. The profile shows 30,000 to 40,000 clones, about 76% of them singletons. In this sample, this clone turned up a few times. Trimming removed 3 bases at V and 6 bases at J, with 15 bases between. There are 14 residues in the CDR3. Germline V gene data show CDR1 as SGHNT and CDR2 as YYREEE (reference sequence). The receptor comes from a man between 18 and 29 years old with HIV. Sequences were derived from unsorted PBMCs, sampled 1.9 years after starting antiretroviral therapy. The J gene is TRBJ1-2, the V gene TRBV5-4; D is perhaps TRBD1 (5 bases). The CDR3 DNA reads as TGTGCCAGCAGCTCCCGGGACTACTCCCATGGCTACACCTTC. Amino acids: CASSSRDYSHGYTF.